This T cell receptor (beta chain) came from a study of blood T cell repertoires in COVID-19. Here immunoSEQ multiplex PCR was the method, and the copy in TCRdb shows in-frame clones only, minus some. This sample has approximately 220,000 clones, with roughly nine tenths found just once. The V gene end was trimmed by 5 bases and the J gene end by 6 bases; junction bases not matched to a gene: 8. Germline CDR1 and CDR2: SGHTA and FQGNSA. This CDR3 spans 15 amino acids. This sequence was found in a woman aged 45-60 years with acute or convalescent COVID-19. The specimen was peripheral blood. The chain recombines TRBV7-2 with TRBJ2-3; 10 bases map to TRBD2. For the CDR3, the DNA is TGTGCCAGCAGCACCAGCGGGGGGGCCGGGGATACGCAGTATTTT. It specifies CASSTSGGAGDTQYF.